In this sample, the clone carrying this TCR beta chain turned up once. This sample was taken from a study of blood T cell repertoires in COVID-19. Study-level background: T cells, B-cell-depleted T cells, or PBMCs provided the cDNA or gDNA that served as material.

The method was immunoSEQ multiplex PCR; TCRdb's version includes in-frame clones alone and lacks a portion of them. The table includes about 180,000 clones, roughly 82% detected once. Those who participated ranged in age from roughly 18 to 90 years and resided in 20 to 25 US areas. Grouping used clinical history reported by participants in a survey and questionnaire. Cohort 3 donors counted as recovered after two negative PCRs, clearance, or resolved symptoms. The sequence came from a woman aged 25 to 39 who had recovered from COVID-19. Specimen: PBMCs or T cells enriched from blood (not recorded which).

CDR3: CASSGGMNTEAFF. CDR3 nucleotide sequence: TGCGCCAGCAGCGGGGGGATGAACACTGAAGCTTTCTTT. The V gene is TRBV4-1, the J gene TRBJ1-1; D may be TRBD1 (5 bases). This CDR3 has 13 residues. Germline values: CDR1 MGHRA, CDR2 YSYEKL. V shed 5 bases and J shed 0 bases, with 7 bases lying between them.